Shown below are 26 T cell receptor beta chains from a single sample sequenced in a study of cytomegalovirus exposure and HLA in healthy donors. Produced via immunoSEQ multiplex PCR; TCRdb's table is partial and in-frame only. The sample includes roughly 64,000 clones, roughly 94% of them seen just once. The specimen was PBMCs. The receptors originated from a young woman in good health and CMV-seropositive.

The chain recombines TRBV28 with TRBJ1-4; D possibly corresponds to TRBD1 (5 bases). CDR3 size: 15 residues. Per the germline V gene, CDR1 is MDHEN and CDR2 is SYDVKM. V gave up 3 bases and J gave up 5 bases, with 13 bases separating them. The DNA of the CDR3 is TGTGCCAGCAGTTTCCCAGGGTATCGGAATGAAAAACTGTTTTTT. Its translation is CASSFPGYRNEKLFF.

This rearrangement joins TRBV28 to TRBJ1-4, with 8 bases matching TRBD1. Germline V gives CDR1 MDHEN, CDR2 SYDVKM. The CDR3 covers 14 residues. The junction had 4 bases not matched to a gene; V was cut back by 5 bases and J by 5 bases. The CDR3 spells CASSKQGVNEKLFF. The CDR3 coding sequence is TGTGCCAGCAGTAAACAGGGGGTCAATGAAAAACTGTTTTTT. The full variable domain, completed using reference TRBV28 and TRBJ1-4, is DVKVTQSSRYLVKRTGEKVFLECVQDMDHENMFWYRQDPGLGLRLIYFSYDVKMKEKGDIPEGYSVSREKKERFSLILESASTNQTSMYLCASSKQGVNEKLFFGSGTQLSVL.

The chain carries TRBV11-3 and TRBJ2-1, with 13 bases identical to TRBD2. This CDR3 comprises 19 residues. Germline lookup yields CDR1 SGHNT and CDR2 YENEEA. Unmatched junction bases numbered 15, after V lost 4 bases and J lost 6 bases. The CDR3 region is CASSSTGTSGDPVANEQFF. CDR3 DNA sequence: TGTGCCAGCAGCTCCACCGGGACTAGCGGGGATCCGGTGGCCAATGAGCAGTTCTTC.

This sequence joins TRBV7-3 and TRBJ1-2, with TRBD1 matching over 8 bases. The V gene's germline CDR1 is SGHTA and CDR2 FQGTGA. With 2 bases clipped from V and 13 bases from J, the junction kept 12 bases outside the gene matches. CDR3 size: 14 residues. CDR3 bases: TGTGCCAGCAGCTTAGGAGGGGACAGGAAACTTCTCACCTTC. Residues: CASSLGGDRKLLTF.

The chain is built from TRBV19 and TRBJ1-5; D possibly corresponds to TRBD1 (6 bases). CDR3 length: 15 amino acids. CDR1 and CDR2 from the germline V gene are LNHDA and SQIVND (reference sequence). V was trimmed by 4 bases and J by 4 bases, leaving 14 bases between them. CDR3 DNA sequence: TGTGCCAGTAGTACTACAGGGAAGTTAAATCAGCCCCAGCATTTT. Translated: CASSTTGKLNQPQHF. Together with reference TRBV19 and TRBJ1-5, the CDR3 gives the full variable domain: DGGITQSPKYLFRKEGQNVTLSCEQNLNHDAMYWYRQDPGQGLRLIYYSQIVNDFQKGDIAEGYSVSREKKESFPLTVTSAQKNPTAFYLCASSTTGKLNQPQHFGDGTRLSIL.

The chain links TRBV7-9 to TRBJ2-1; the match to TRBD2 covers 15 bases. After removal of 6 bases from V and 9 bases from J, the junction contained 12 bases not matched to a gene. CDR1 is SEHNR and CDR2 is FQNEAQ in the germline V gene (reference sequence). The CDR3 consists of 17 residues. Written as DNA, the CDR3 is TGTGCCAGCAGAGGACTAGCGGGGGGGTCATCCTTGGGTGAGCAGTTCTTC. This sequence encodes CASRGLAGGSSLGEQFF.

CDR3 in DNA: TGTGCCAGCAGTCCCACATACTGGGGGGGGACAGGGGACTACAATGAGCAGTTCTTC. This codes for CASSPTYWGGTGDYNEQFF. The chain employs TRBV9 and TRBJ2-1; 10 nucleotides align to TRBD1. CDR1 and CDR2 from the germline V gene are SGDLS and YYNGEE. The CDR3 spans 19 residues. Germline trimming cut 5 bases from V and 3 bases from J; bases unmatched to any gene: 17. The full variable domain, its missing parts supplied by reference TRBV9 and TRBJ2-1, is DSGVTQTPKHLITATGQRVTLRCSPRSGDLSVYWYQQSLDQGLQFLIQYYNGEERAKGNILERFSAQQFPDLHSELNLSSLELGDSALYFCASSPTYWGGTGDYNEQFFGPGTRLTVL.

This clone was observed a few times. The chain couples TRBV6-4 to TRBJ2-1, with 9 bases lining up with TRBD2. This CDR3 contains 16 residues. The ends lost 3 bases at V and 8 bases at J; junction bases unmatched: 11. Germline V gene sequence: CDR1 MRHNA, CDR2 SNTAGT. The CDR3, as DNA: TGTGCCAGCAGTGAAAGGGGTAGCGGGGGCTGGGATGAGCAGTTCTTC. The encoded protein is CASSERGSGGWDEQFF.

This chain joins TRBV4-2 and TRBJ2-7, with 8 bases that match TRBD1. The V and J ends lost 0 bases and 0 bases, in that order; junction bases with no gene match: 4. The CDR3 runs to 16 residues. Germline V lookup: CDR1 LGHNA, CDR2 YNFKEQ. The CDR3 is CASSQDRGTGSYEQYF. The CDR3 DNA reads as TGTGCCAGCAGCCAAGATAGGGGGACAGGCTCCTACGAGCAGTACTTC.

The rearrangement joins TRBV29-1 to TRBJ2-3, with 8 bases lining up with TRBD1. The CDR3 runs to 16 residues. The V gene's germline CDR1 is SQVTM and CDR2 ANQGSEA. The DNA of the CDR3 is TGCAGTACCCTAAACCCCTATGGACAGGGAACAGATACGCAGTATTTT. Protein: CSTLNPYGQGTDTQYF.

The genes are TRBV27 and TRBJ2-3, with TRBD1 identical over 7 bases. The V gene end was trimmed by 4 bases and the J gene end by 0 bases; junction bases not matched to a gene: 4. The CDR3 has 15 amino acids. The germline gives CDR1 MNHEY, CDR2 SMNVEV (reference sequence). CDR3 sequence (DNA): TGTGCCAGCAGTTACAGGGGAACTAGCACAGATACGCAGTATTTT. Protein sequence: CASSYRGTSTDTQYF.

The gene calls are TRBV11-2 and TRBJ2-1, with a possible D match to TRBD2 (6 bases). Trimming stripped 0 bases from V and 9 bases from J, with 15 bases between. CDR1 is SGHAT, CDR2 FQNNGV, per germline. This CDR3 region has 15 residues. The CDR3 region is CASSLERRYGGEQFF. For the CDR3, the DNA is TGTGCCAGCAGCTTAGAACGCAGGTACGGGGGTGAGCAGTTCTTC.

This chain connects TRBV4-2 to TRBJ2-3, with a weak D call TRBD2 (6 bases). CDR3 size: 18 residues. V lost 0 bases and J lost 0, with 16 bases in between. Germline V gene data show CDR1 as LGHNA and CDR2 as YNFKEQ. DNA of the CDR3: TGTGCCAGCAGCCAAGAGCGGGACTTCGGGATTAGCACAGATACGCAGTATTTT. Residues: CASSQERDFGISTDTQYF.

The chain combines TRBV2 with TRBJ2-1; D possibly corresponds to TRBD1 (6 bases). The V and J ends lost 4 bases and 8 bases respectively, with 12 bases between them. This CDR3 region has 13 residues. Germline CDR1 reads SNHLY; CDR2 reads FYNNEI. The CDR3 sequence: CASSVVDRYEQFF. The CDR3 DNA reads as TGTGCCAGCAGTGTAGTAGACAGGTATGAGCAGTTCTTC.

The chain is built from TRBV5-4 and TRBJ1-4, with TRBD1 matching 10 bases. The germline V gene encodes CDR1 SGHNT and CDR2 YYREEE (reference sequence). This CDR3 contains 14 residues. Unmatched junction bases numbered 3, after V lost 4 bases and J lost 6 bases. CDR3 nucleotides: TGTGCCAGCAGCCGCGGGACAGGGGATGAAAAACTGTTTTTT. Amino acids: CASSRGTGDEKLFF. Supplemented by reference TRBV5-4 and TRBJ1-4, the full variable domain reads ETGVTQSPTHLIKTRGQQVTLRCSSQSGHNTVSWYQQALGQGPQFIFQYYREEENGRGNFPPRFSGLQFPNYSSELNVNALELDDSALYLCASSRGTGDEKLFFGSGTQLSVL.

This clone has only one observation. The rearrangement links TRBV13 to TRBJ2-7, with a weak D call TRBD1 (6 bases). The V end was cut by 4 bases, the J end by 3 bases, with 13 bases between. CDR1 is PRHDT, CDR2 FYEKMQ, per germline (reference sequence). The CDR3 extends over 14 amino acids. CDR3 amino acids: CASSSSDRFYEQYF. In nucleotides, the CDR3 is TGTGCCAGCAGCTCCTCTGACAGGTTCTACGAGCAGTACTTC.

The V and J genes are TRBV11-3 and TRBJ1-1; TRBD1 matches 8 bases. J was trimmed by 4 bases and V by 2 bases; bases with no gene match: 3. The CDR3 length is 14 residues. CDR1 is SGHNT, CDR2 YENEEA, per germline. The CDR3 DNA sequence: TGTGCCAGCAGCTTACAGGGGGCGAGCACTGAAGCTTTCTTT. It translates to CASSLQGASTEAFF.

This clone was seen only a few times. V and J are TRBV11-2 and TRBJ2-3; D unclear. Germline values: CDR1 SGHAT, CDR2 FQNNGV. The germline V and J ends were trimmed by 0 bases and 2 bases, with 9 bases remaining between them. This CDR3 has 15 amino acids. DNA of the CDR3: TGTGCCAGCAGCTTAGATAATTCTCCCACAGATACGCAGTATTTT. Its protein product is CASSLDNSPTDTQYF.

The chain recombines TRBV5-4 with TRBJ1-2; D uncertain. Trimming took 0 bases from V and 6 from J, leaving 9 bases between them. The CDR3 contains 13 residues. Germline lookup yields CDR1 SGHNT and CDR2 YYREEE (reference sequence). CDR3 DNA: TGTGCCAGCAGCTTGGGTAGGGAGGATGGCTACACCTTC. This sequence encodes CASSLGREDGYTF.

This clone was detected only a few times. V gene TRBV28 combines with J gene TRBJ1-4; TRBD1 might be the D (5 bases). Germline CDR1 reads MDHEN; CDR2 reads SYDVKM. Trimming shortened V by 6 bases and J by 8 bases, and 22 bases separated the two germline ends. The CDR3 contains 16 residues. DNA for the CDR3: TGTGCCAGCAGACCCCCTCGAACAGGCCTGTCGGAAAAACTGTTTTTT. Residues: CASRPPRTGLSEKLFF.

The chain has TRBV30 and TRBJ1-2; D gene unclear. Per germline, CDR1 GTSNPN and CDR2 SVGIG (reference sequence). The ends were cut back, 4 bases at V and 4 bases at J, with 13 bases in the middle. This CDR3 is 13 amino acids long. Written as DNA, the CDR3 is TGTGCCTGGACCCCCGGAGCAGTCTATGGCTACACCTTC. Amino acids: CAWTPGAVYGYTF.

J is TRBJ2-2 and V is TRBV28, with 7 positions matching TRBD2. The CDR3 loop spans 16 amino acids. J lost 6 bases, V lost 5 bases, and 12 bases had no gene match. Germline values: CDR1 MDHEN, CDR2 SYDVKM. This CDR3 is CASSLDIGGSAGELFF. The CDR3 DNA reads TGTGCCAGCAGTCTCGACATCGGGGGGAGTGCCGGGGAGCTGTTTTTT.

The J gene is TRBJ2-3, the V gene TRBV9; D is ambiguous. The V gene lost 3 bases and the J gene lost 0 bases, with 5 bases spanning the gap. In germline, CDR1 is SGDLS, CDR2 YYNGEE. The CDR3 runs 13 residues. Here the CDR3 reads CASSGASTDTQYF. CDR3 nucleotides: TGTGCCAGCAGCGGGGCCAGCACAGATACGCAGTATTTT.

This chain uses TRBV13 with TRBJ1-1; maybe TRBD1 (5 bases). The CDR3 loop spans 12 amino acids. Trimming shortened V by 5 bases and J by 5 bases, and 9 bases separated the two germline ends. Germline CDR1 reads PRHDT; CDR2 reads FYEKMQ (reference sequence). The CDR3 reads CASSPGFTEAFF. The CDR3 region has the DNA TGTGCCAGCAGCCCAGGGTTTACTGAAGCTTTCTTT.

The gene calls are TRBV25-1 and TRBJ1-1, with 7 bases matching TRBD1. This CDR3 spans 12 amino acids. Germline V gives CDR1 MGHDK, CDR2 SYGVNS. With 5 bases clipped from V and 6 bases from J, the junction kept 3 bases outside the gene matches. The CDR3 loop reads CASSRTGAEAFF. CDR3 nucleotide sequence: TGTGCCAGCAGTAGGACAGGAGCTGAAGCTTTCTTT.

The chain carries TRBV25-1 and TRBJ2-5; 7 bases are a match to TRBD1. Germline assignment: CDR1 MGHDK and CDR2 SYGVNS. The CDR3 has 15 amino acids. After removal of 1 base from V and 5 bases from J, the junction contained 7 bases not matched to a gene. CDR3 nucleotides: TGTGCCAGCAGTGAATTTCGAGGGGGCGGGGAGACCCAGTACTTC. It is translated as CASSEFRGGGETQYF.